This TCR beta chain was sequenced for a study of T cell responses to AZD1222 COVID-19 vaccine. The germline V gene encodes CDR1 LNHDA and CDR2 SQIVND (reference sequence). V lost 7 bases and J lost 5; bases outside the gene matches: 16. This CDR3 is 18 amino acids long. This clone has a single count. No antigen is known for it. Study outcomes and limitations: At 160-218 and 743-854, vaccine-associated CD4 TCRs were dominant, and they spanned spike. The sample set comprised mostly white British donors with more females, and clonal diversity was possibly underestimated.

Clones were sequenced by immunoSEQ multiplex PCR, and TCRdb holds only the in-frame ones, with some missing. The data show some 190,000 clones, around 87% seen once. The receptor was derived from an adult in good health. The input for sequencing was peripheral blood, taken on day 0 of AZD1222 vaccination. The J gene is TRBJ1-3, the V gene TRBV19, with 11 bases matching TRBD1. CDR3 DNA: TGTGCCAGTAACTACGCAGATGGAAGGGACAGGGGGAGAAACACCATATATTTT. This encodes CASNYADGRDRGRNTIYF.